This TCR beta chain originates from a study of blood T cell repertoires in COVID-19. Study at large: Samples came from the United States, Italy and Spain, spanning acute and convalescent COVID-19.

CDR3 size: 14 residues. The germline gives CDR1 LNHDA, CDR2 SQIVND (reference sequence). With V trimmed by 6 bases and J by 3 bases, 4 bases remained unmatched. Original data processing: Amplification from reference gene primers served as the basis for estimated nucleated cell counts. Profiling relied on immunoSEQ multiplex PCR, and the TCRdb table lists in-frame clones only, not all of them. Clonal size and the V and J genes are those of that table, whereas D and trimming came from the DNA. This table has 200,000 to 300,000 clones, around 90% appearing once. The sample taken for sequencing was peripheral blood. The source of this sequence is a human donor in a cohort sampled during active COVID-19. This rearrangement joins TRBV19 to TRBJ2-3; 9 bases are shared with TRBD2. The CDR3 sequence is CASSASGATDTQYF. The CDR3 bases are TGTGCCAGTAGCGCTAGCGGGGCGACAGATACGCAGTATTTT.